The present T cell receptor beta chain was sequenced within a study of control samples from healthy donors and cancer patients. The CDR3 consists of 16 residues. Trimming took 5 bases from V and 7 from J, leaving 24 bases between them. Germline CDR1 SGHTA, CDR2 FQGNSA. Sequenced by immunoSEQ multiplex PCR; TCRdb stores in-frame clones only, minus some. Here the sample spans tens of thousands of clones, approximately 90% being singletons. This TCR was recovered from a man under 40 with colorectal cancer. The chain employs TRBV7-2 and TRBJ2-7; perhaps TRBD1 as D (5 bases). Sequences were obtained from PBMCs. The CDR3 coding sequence is TGTGCCAGCAGCCGTACTCCGCAGGGCCCACTACAGGAGCAGTACTTC. It encodes CASSRTPQGPLQEQYF.